Detailed here is one TCR beta chain. The CDR3 contains 15 residues. Germline-derived CDR1 and CDR2 are SGHAT and FQNNGV. Trimming took off 3 bases at V and 0 bases at J, with 9 bases between the two ends. These data originate in a study of cytomegalovirus exposure and HLA in healthy donors. PCR primers comprised 60 Vbeta and 13 Jbeta primers. Here immunoSEQ multiplex PCR was the method, and the copy in TCRdb shows in-frame clones only, minus some. This sample has around 270,000 clones, with 80% found just once. J is TRBJ1-3 and V is TRBV11-2; D gene uncertain. What was sequenced was PBMCs. The source of this sequence is a girl aged 2-10 years in good health and CMV-seronegative. This CDR3 reads CASSFGGFSGNTIYF. The CDR3 DNA follows: TGTGCCAGCAGCTTCGGAGGGTTCTCTGGAAACACCATATATTTT.